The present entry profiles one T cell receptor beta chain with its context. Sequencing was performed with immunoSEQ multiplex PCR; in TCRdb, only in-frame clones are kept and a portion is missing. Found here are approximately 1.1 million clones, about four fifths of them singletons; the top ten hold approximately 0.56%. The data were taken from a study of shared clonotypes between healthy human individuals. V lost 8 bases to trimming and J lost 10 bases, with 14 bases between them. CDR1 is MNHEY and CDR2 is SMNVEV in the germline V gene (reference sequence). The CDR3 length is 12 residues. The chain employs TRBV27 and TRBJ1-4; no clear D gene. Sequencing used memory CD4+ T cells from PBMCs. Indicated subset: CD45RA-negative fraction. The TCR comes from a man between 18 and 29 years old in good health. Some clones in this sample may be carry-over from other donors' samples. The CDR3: CASGSPEGKLFF. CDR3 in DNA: TGTGCCAGCGGGTCGCCGGAAGGAAAACTGTTTTTT.